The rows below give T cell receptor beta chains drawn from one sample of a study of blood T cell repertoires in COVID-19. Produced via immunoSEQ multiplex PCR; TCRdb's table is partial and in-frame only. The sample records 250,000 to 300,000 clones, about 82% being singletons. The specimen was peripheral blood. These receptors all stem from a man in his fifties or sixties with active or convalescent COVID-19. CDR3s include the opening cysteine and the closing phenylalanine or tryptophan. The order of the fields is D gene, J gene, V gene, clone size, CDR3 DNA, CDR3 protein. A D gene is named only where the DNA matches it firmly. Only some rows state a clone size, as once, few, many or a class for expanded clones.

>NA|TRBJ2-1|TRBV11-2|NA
TGTGCCAGCAGCGGACGTTTGGGGGCGGGCCGGGACAATGAGCAGTTCTTC
CASSGRLGAGRDNEQFF
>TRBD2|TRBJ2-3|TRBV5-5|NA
TGTGCCAGCAAGGCGCGGGGGGACTACACAGATACGCAGTATTTT
CASKARGDYTDTQYF
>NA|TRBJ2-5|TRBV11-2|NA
TGTGCCAGCAGCTTAGTTCAGACGGGAGTCTGGGAGACCCAGTACTTC
CASSLVQTGVWETQYF
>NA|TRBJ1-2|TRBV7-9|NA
TGTGCCAGCAGCCCCGGTGGTCTTGGTGGCTACACCTTC
CASSPGGLGGYTF
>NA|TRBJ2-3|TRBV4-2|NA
TGTGCCAGCAGCCCCCTTACGGGAGTGGTAGATACGCAGTATTTT
CASSPLTGVVDTQYF
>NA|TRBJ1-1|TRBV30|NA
TGTGCCTGGAGTATGGATGGGGTAGGGGACACTGAAGCTTTCTTT
CAWSMDGVGDTEAFF
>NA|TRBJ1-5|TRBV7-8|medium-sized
TGTGCCAGCAGCTTATTCGGCGGATTCAATCAGCCCCAGCATTTT
CASSLFGGFNQPQHF
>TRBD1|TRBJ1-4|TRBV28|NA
TGTGCCAGCAGTCCCCTGGACAGGGGAAATGAAAAACTGTTTTTT
CASSPLDRGNEKLFF
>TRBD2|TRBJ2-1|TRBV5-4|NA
TGTGCCAGCAGCTTGGCCGGACTAGCGGGAGGGCCTCCCTACAATGAGCAGTTCTTC
CASSLAGLAGGPPYNEQFF
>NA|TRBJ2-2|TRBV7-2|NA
TGTGCCAGCAGCTTCGACTTCCGAGACACCGGGGAGCTGTTTTTT
CASSFDFRDTGELFF
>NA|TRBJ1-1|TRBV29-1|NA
TGCAGCGTTGAATGGTGGCAGGGCACTGAAGCTTTCTTT
CSVEWWQGTEAFF
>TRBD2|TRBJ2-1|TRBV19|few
TGTGCCAGTAGTATTAAGGCTAGCGGGATGTCCTACAATGAGCAGTTCTTC
CASSIKASGMSYNEQFF
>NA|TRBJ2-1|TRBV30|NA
TGTGCCTGGAGGGAGGGAGTCTACAATGAGCAGTTCTTC
CAWREGVYNEQFF
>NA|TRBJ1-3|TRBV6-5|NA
TGTGCCAGCATGGGCCTCCAGCCTGGAAACACCATATATTTT
CASMGLQPGNTIYF
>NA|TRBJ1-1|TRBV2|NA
TGTGCCACATCCGGGGACACTGAAGCTTTCTTT
CATSGDTEAFF
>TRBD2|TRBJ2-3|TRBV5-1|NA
TGCGCCAGCAGCTTGTTACTAGCGGGAGGGTCGTTGGATACGCAGTATTTT
CASSLLLAGGSLDTQYF
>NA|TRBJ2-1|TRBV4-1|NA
TGCGCCAGCAGCAAGGAGTCCGCTTGGAGGGAGCAGTTCTTC
CASSKESAWREQFF
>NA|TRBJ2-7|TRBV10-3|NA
TGTGCCATCAGCCCAAGAGGTGTGCCCTACGAGCAGTACTTC
CAISPRGVPYEQYF
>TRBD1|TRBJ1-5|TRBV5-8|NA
TGTGCCAGCAGCTTGGAGCAGGGGGCTAATATGGGTCAGCCCCAGCATTTT
CASSLEQGANMGQPQHF
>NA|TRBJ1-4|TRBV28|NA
TGTGCCAGCAGGGGGGGACCCGGCGAAAAACTGTTTTTT
CASRGGPGEKLFF
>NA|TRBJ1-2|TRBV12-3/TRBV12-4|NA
TGTGCCAGCAGTCCTCAGGGGTATGGCTACACCTTC
CASSPQGYGYTF
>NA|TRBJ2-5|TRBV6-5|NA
TGTGCCAGCCGTCGGGGGGCCCCCAGCGAAGAGACCCAGTACTTC
CASRRGAPSEETQYF
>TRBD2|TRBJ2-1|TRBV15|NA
TGTGCCACCAGGAGGAGTAGCGGGAGGGCCCTCTATGAGCAGTTCTTC
CATRRSSGRALYEQFF
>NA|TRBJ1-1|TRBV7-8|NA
TGTGCCAGCACCTTACAATCCCTGAACACTGAAGCTTTCTTT
CASTLQSLNTEAFF
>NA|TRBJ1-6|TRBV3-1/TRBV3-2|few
TGTGCCAGCAGCCAAGCCAGGGCGGGGGCCCTGCTTAATTCACCCCTCCACTTT
CASSQARAGALLNSPLHF
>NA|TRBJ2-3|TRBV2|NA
TGTGCCAGCAGTGAGCGTATCGGTACAGATACGCAGTATTTT
CASSERIGTDTQYF
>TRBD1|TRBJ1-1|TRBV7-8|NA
TGTGCCAGCAGCCGAGGAAGGGGGCAGAACACTGAAGCTTTCTTT
CASSRGRGQNTEAFF
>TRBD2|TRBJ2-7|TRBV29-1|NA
TGCAGCGTTGTCAGACTAGCGGGCGAGCAGTACTTC
CSVVRLAGEQYF
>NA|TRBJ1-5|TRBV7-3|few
TGTGCCAGCAGCTTACAACCGGGGCAGCCCCAGCATTTT
CASSLQPGQPQHF
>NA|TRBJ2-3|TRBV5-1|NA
TGCGCCAGCAGCGTGAGGCAGGGTGAGGCCGGCCTTGGGCAGTATTTT
CASSVRQGEAGLGQYF
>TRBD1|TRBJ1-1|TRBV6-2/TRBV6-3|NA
TGTGCCAGCAGCTTGAAGGGACAGCCGGAAGCTTTCTTT
CASSLKGQPEAFF
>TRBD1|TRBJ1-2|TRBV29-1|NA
TGCAGCGTAGCGACAGGGAGATCTAACTATGGCTACACCTTC
CSVATGRSNYGYTF
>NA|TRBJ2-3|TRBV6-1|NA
TGTGCCAGCAGTGATACAGCTCTTAGCACAGATACGCAGTATTTT
CASSDTALSTDTQYF
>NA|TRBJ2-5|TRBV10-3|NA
TGTGCCATCAGGGGGACATCGGGAGAGACCCAGTACTTC
CAIRGTSGETQYF
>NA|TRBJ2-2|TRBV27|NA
TGTGCCAGCAGTTTAGGCACCCCGGGACTGAGGGGCGGGGAGCTGTTTTTT
CASSLGTPGLRGGELFF
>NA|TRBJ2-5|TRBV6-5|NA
TGTGCCAGCACTCCTGGCATCCAGGGTGAGACCCAGTACTTC
CASTPGIQGETQYF
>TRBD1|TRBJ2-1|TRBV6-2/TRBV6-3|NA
TGTGCCAGCAGTATACCGGGACAGGGACACAATGAGCAGTTCTTC
CASSIPGQGHNEQFF
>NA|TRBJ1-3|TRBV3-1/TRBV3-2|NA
TGTGCCAGCAGCCAAGATGTCGGGTCCGGAAACACCATATATTTT
CASSQDVGSGNTIYF
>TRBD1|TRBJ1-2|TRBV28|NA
TGTGCCAGCAGTTTCCCGGACAGGGTAACTCATGGCTACACCTTC
CASSFPDRVTHGYTF
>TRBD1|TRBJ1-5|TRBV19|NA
TGTGCCAGTAGTATATCATCAGGGGGTGGTAATCAGCCCCAGCATTTT
CASSISSGGGNQPQHF
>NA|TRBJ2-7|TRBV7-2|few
TGTGCCAGCAGCTTATTAGCCGCCTACGAGCAGTACTTC
CASSLLAAYEQYF
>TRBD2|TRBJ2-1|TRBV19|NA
TGTGCCAGTAGCCGCGGGACTAGCGGGAGGGTTGAGCAGTTCTTC
CASSRGTSGRVEQFF
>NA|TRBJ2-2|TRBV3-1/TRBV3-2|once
TGTGCCAGCAGCCAAGGCCTGTGGAGCACCGGGGAGCTGTTTTTT
CASSQGLWSTGELFF
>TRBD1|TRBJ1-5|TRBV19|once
TGTGCCAGTATGGACAGGGCCGTTTTTGAGCCCCAGCATTTT
CASMDRAVFEPQHF
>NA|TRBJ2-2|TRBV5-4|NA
TGTGCCAGCAGCTTGGGGTCCCAGGCGGGGGAGCTGTTTTTT
CASSLGSQAGELFF
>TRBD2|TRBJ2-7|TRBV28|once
TGTGCCAGCAGTTCTATAGGAGCGGGAGAATCCGAGCAGTACTTC
CASSSIGAGESEQYF
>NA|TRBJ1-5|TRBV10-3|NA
TGTGCCATCCAGAGGGCCGATAATCAGCCCCAGCATTTT
CAIQRADNQPQHF
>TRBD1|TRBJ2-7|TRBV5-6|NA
TGTGCCAGCAGCTCCCTCCGGGGACAGGGGGCCTACGAGCAGTACTTC
CASSSLRGQGAYEQYF